This passage covers 7 T cell receptor beta chains from one sample sequenced in a study of post-analysis software for immune sequencing data. Study results and caveats: TRBV5-6, TRBV5-1 and TRBV20-1 were among roughly 5 TRBV segments more frequent in patients than controls.

Antigens for these TCRs are unknown. Presence of unique molecular identifiers characterized the TCR beta cDNA libraries. TCRdb used MiXCR to reprocess the PCR reads, holding one entry per CDR3 protein. The sample records 800,000 to 950,000 distinct CDR3 sequences, 53% being singletons. Sequencing was performed on blood. The receptor source for this set is a girl aged 10 to 17 with multiple sclerosis.

This clonotype was counted a few times. The CDR3 DNA reads as TGCAGCTTACTTATGAACACTGAAGCTTTCTTT. Protein: CSLLMNTEAFF. V gene TRBV29-1 combines with J gene TRBJ1-1; D gene unclear. The CDR3 contains 11 residues. Germline CDR1 reads SQVTM; CDR2 reads ANQGSEA. V was shortened by 8 bases and J by 0 bases, with 7 bases between the two germline ends.

The V call is TRBV12-3 or TRBV12-4, the J call TRBJ2-7, with 9 positions matching TRBD1. The V gene end was trimmed by 6 bases and the J gene end by 9 bases; junction bases not matched to a gene: 15. This CDR3 comprises 15 residues. CDR3 amino acids: CASRSHSGTGLLQYF. The CDR3 nucleotides are TGTGCCAGCAGATCCCATTCTGGGACAGGGCTTTTGCAGTACTTC.

This clonotype was seen a handful of times. V gene TRBV12-3 or TRBV12-4 combines with J gene TRBJ1-6, with 11 bases aligning to TRBD1. The CDR3 consists of 14 residues. After removal of 6 bases from V and 9 bases from J, the junction contained 4 bases not matched to a gene. CDR3 coding DNA: TGTGCCAGCAGCTTCGGGACAGGGGGTTCACCCCTCCACTTT. Translated, it gives CASSFGTGGSPLHF.

The chain has TRBV20-1 and TRBJ2-5, with D perhaps TRBD1 or TRBD2 (5 bases each). CDR3 size: 13 residues. V shed 2 bases and J shed 1 base, with 8 bases lying between them. The V gene's germline CDR1 is DFQATT and CDR2 SNEGSKA (reference sequence). The CDR3 DNA sequence: TGCAGTGCTAGACCGGGACGCCAAGAGACCCAGTACTTC. Its protein is CSARPGRQETQYF.

This clonotype was recorded a few times. The CDR3 protein is CSAGTTSGETQYF. The CDR3 DNA follows: TGCAGTGCCGGGACTACCTCTGGGGAGACCCAGTACTTC. This chain connects TRBV20-1 to TRBJ2-5, with 7 bases that match TRBD2. The V and J ends lost 6 bases and 5 bases, in that order; junction bases with no gene match: 9. The CDR3 length is 13 residues. Looked up from germline, CDR1 is DFQATT and CDR2 is SNEGSKA (reference sequence).

This clonotype came up many times. The rearrangement links TRBV15 to TRBJ2-1, with 11 bases matching TRBD2. Germline CDR1 reads LNHNV; CDR2 reads YYDKDF (reference sequence). Germline trimming cut 2 bases from V and 3 bases from J; bases unmatched to any gene: 3. The CDR3 sequence is 16 residues long. The CDR3: CATSRLAGGRYNEQFF. In nucleotides, the CDR3 is TGTGCCACCAGCAGATTAGCGGGGGGGCGCTACAATGAGCAGTTCTTC.

This chain connects TRBV12-3 or TRBV12-4 to TRBJ2-3; no reliable D call. Trimming stripped 1 base from V and 14 bases from J, with 13 bases between. This CDR3 has 12 residues. As DNA, the CDR3 is TGTGCCAGCAGTTTAGGGCTACCCGAAACGTATTTT. Protein sequence: CASSLGLPETYF.